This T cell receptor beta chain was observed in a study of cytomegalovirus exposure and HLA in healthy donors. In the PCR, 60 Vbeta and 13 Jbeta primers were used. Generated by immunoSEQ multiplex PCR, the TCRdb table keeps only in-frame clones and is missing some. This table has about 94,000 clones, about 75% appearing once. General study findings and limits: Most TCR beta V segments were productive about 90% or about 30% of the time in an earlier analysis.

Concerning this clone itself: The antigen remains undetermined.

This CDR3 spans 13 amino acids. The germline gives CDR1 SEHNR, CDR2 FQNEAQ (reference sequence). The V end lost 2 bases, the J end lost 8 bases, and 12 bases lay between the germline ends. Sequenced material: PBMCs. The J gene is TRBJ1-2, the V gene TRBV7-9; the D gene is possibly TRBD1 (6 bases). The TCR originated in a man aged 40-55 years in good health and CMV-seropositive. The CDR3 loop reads CASSLTGQGGYTF. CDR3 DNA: TGTGCCAGCAGCTTAACAGGGCAGGGAGGCTACACCTTC.